The T cell receptor beta chain under discussion was sequenced for a study of cytomegalovirus exposure and HLA in healthy donors listed by TCRdb under 2017. Study-wide context: In an earlier analysis of approximately 500 of the donors, about 260 Gb of sequence data and about 110 million unique TCR beta sequences from about 179 million T cells were reported. HLA typing included class I and class II loci at four-digit resolution. Typing coverage differed by locus: A, B, C, DRB1 and DQB1 were typed in roughly 620-640 donors, DQA1 in 500 to 550, DPA1 in 606, and DPB1 in 400 to 490. Across 398 genotyped donors of the cohort, an average of approximately 240,000 unique TCR beta nucleotide sequences per donor were sequenced, and 15% to 20% of those sequences were non-productive. All discovery cohort repertoires had been generated using a single sequencing platform. The aim of the study was to test whether cataloging public T cell receptors could identify signatures of past pathogen exposure. In a later genetic analysis, genome-wide SNP genotypes for about 65% of the roughly 700 donors were used, and that subset was treated as a discovery cohort. The genetic ancestry cluster associated with self-reported Caucasian donors included 81% of the approximately 430 genotyped donors. To study patterns of TCR occurrence, a later analysis re-analyzed previously published TCR beta repertoires from 700 or so donors and added high-resolution HLA genotyping. Along with the approximately 620-subject first cohort, a separate validation cohort of about 110 different subjects was used. In the later analysis, no new phenotypic data were used to find candidate immune exposures; instead, reliance was placed on TCR beta sequences and their occurrence across donors. Using immunosequencing, the study profiled T cell repertoires from 500 to 800 subjects and related those repertoires to cytomegalovirus serostatus. Donor age, sex, ethnicity and CMV serostatus were collected together with the repertoire data. In an earlier analysis of over 550 of the donors, high-throughput TCR beta sequencing was used to judge whether each TCR beta V gene segment behaved as functional or pseudogenic. Four to six DR-DQ haplotypes were handled as single units for association and clustering because linkage in the cohort was strong. The study combined high-throughput TCR immunosequencing, statistical association of individual TCRs with disease status, and machine learning to predict cytomegalovirus infection status. Around 330 gigabases of sequencing data and 75 million to 85 million unique TCR sequences made up an early release that covered under 750 HLA-typed donors. General study outcomes and caveats: The only immune exposure information available for the cohort was CMV serostatus. A group of highly shared sequence variants was considered likely to be a technical artifact of the sequencing pipeline. A further reported finding was that TCR beta sequences accurately predicted the HLA-A and HLA-B alleles for most subjects in the first cohort. In a later analysis, several top co-occurrence clusters were reported to appear linked to parvovirus B19, influenza, CMV and Epstein-Barr virus. A later analysis found that HLA-associated TCR beta chains were more clonally expanded and had lower generation probabilities than equally common non-associated chains. Because some donors lacked HLA typing at each locus, the association tests relied only on the typed subset. Linkage disequilibrium might explain the correlated functional status among segregating V segments, but an unknown experimental factor could not be excluded. Across donors, most TCR sequences were observed very rarely, whereas some public TCRs were present in many individuals. The presence/absence analyses assumed that sequencing depth was roughly uniform across donors, and that assumption may not be true. In a later genetic analysis, a missense DCLRE1C variant was associated with V-gene and J-gene trimming of TCR beta chains, and the association was replicated in an independent cohort. Strong co-occurrence of HLA alleles, especially DR and DQ, made assigning TCR associations to individual alleles difficult. At a false discovery rate of 0.05, a later analysis linked 16,951 TCR beta sequences to specific HLA alleles. A few of the identified cytomegalovirus-associated TCR beta chains were confirmed in vitro to be specific for cytomegalovirus antigens. An earlier analysis of approximately 500 of the donors showed that most TCR beta V segments appeared in productive rearrangements either about 87% or about 30% of the time, which broadly matched IMGT annotations. The authors suggested that the approach could potentially be generalized to other disease states and immunological phenotypes. Most CMV-associated TCR beta chains appeared to be HLA-restricted in a later analysis, and the HLA associations seemed to be driven largely by CMV exposure. In this cohort, only TCR beta chains were sequenced, and detectable features were limited by the absence of alpha or paired-chain data. The study gave a list of over 150 TCR beta chains associated with cytomegalovirus. Because counts were too low, around 17 rarely observed V segments, including chromosome 9 orphons, were left out of the earlier analysis of approximately 500 of the donors. In a later genetic analysis, fewer N-insertions in productive TCRs were reported among donors in an Asian-associated ancestry cluster than the roughly 710-donor mean. The classifier was reported to diagnose cytomegalovirus status with high specificity and sensitivity in both the original and validation cohorts. In a later analysis, the rate of TCR association differed among HLA loci, with DRB1 alleles having the most associated TCRs and HLA-C alleles having the fewest.

On this clone itself: The antigen it binds to is not known. The sample holds no much larger clone one base away, and base qualities are not on file.

The cohort was made up of approximately 670 healthy bone marrow donors. At the time of sampling, every cohort member was nominally healthy, though immune exposures that went unrecorded were likely present. The donor tested CMV seronegative and was one of the 352 seronegative cohort members. A peripheral blood sample was collected from each donor, and TCR beta sequencing was performed on peripheral blood mononuclear cells. The Qiagen DNeasy Blood Extraction Kit was used to extract genomic DNA from the blood cell samples. Library method: the immunoSEQ multiplex PCR assay. For the multiplex PCR, a mixture combining 60 forward primers for TCR Vbeta segments and 13 reverse primers for TCR Jbeta segments was used. The CDR3 region of rearranged TCR beta genes was amplified from genomic DNA with a multiplex PCR assay. Amplified TCR beta libraries were sequenced as 87-base-pair reads on the Illumina HiSeq System. The published analysis was carried out like this. Across the 600 to 700 repertoires, a later analysis counted tens of millions of unique TCR beta chains, approximately 12 million of which were shared by at least two donors. Raw reads were error-corrected and collapsed into unique sequences by a nearest-neighbor algorithm in which closely related sequences were merged to remove PCR and sequencing errors. To assign V, D and J gene segments, CDR3 sequences were aligned to IMGT reference sequences. Each retained sequence needed at least a six-nucleotide match to both a V gene segment and a J gene segment. A rearrangement counted as productive if the CDR3 had no stop codons and remained in frame with V and J, and every other rearrangement counted as non-productive. CDR3 was defined according to IMGT convention as the region running from the second conserved V-encoded cysteine to the conserved J-encoded phenylalanine. In an earlier analysis of around 600 of the donors, sequences lacking an unambiguous match to a single V gene segment were excluded. In an earlier analysis of around 600 of the donors, V segments were called functional above 56.7% productive rearrangements and were called segregating when the between-donor standard deviation exceeded 5%. To diagnose cytomegalovirus status from the catalog of TCR beta chain sequences, a statistical classification framework was built. V and J gene assignment, in a later analysis, came from comparing TCR nucleotide sequences with IMGT/GENE-DB human TR gene sequences. Using the TCRdist pipeline, a later analysis assigned CDR3 sequences along with most-parsimonious VDJ recombination scenarios. A later analysis defined each TCR beta chain by its CDR3 amino acid sequence plus V-gene family, and excluded reads lacking a unique V-gene family. A later analysis removed 592 highly shared, low-generation-probability nucleotide sequences to deal with suspected cross-contamination and a sequencing artifact. In a later analysis, a clonal expansion index for each public chain was calculated from normalized within-repertoire ranks of inferred template counts. In a later analysis, generation probabilities were computed using a VDJ recombination model fitted to out-of-frame rearrangements, and the results were checked against IGoR. In a later analysis, TCR-TCR, TCR-HLA and TCR-CMV co-occurrence was scored with hypergeometric tests, and a repertoire-size bias correction was applied to TCR pairs. False discovery rates were estimated in a later analysis by permuting HLA or CMV assignments 20 times. In a later analysis, co-occurring TCRs were grouped with DBSCAN, and TCRdist sequence similarity was added when clustering was performed within HLA-allele-positive subsets. Co-occurrence clustering excluded repertoires with fewer than 30,000 or more than 120,000 public chains, plus five with anomalous nucleotide sharing. TCRdb took this table from immuneACCESS and kept in-frame rearrangements with V and J called. Such tables lack part of the clones; where checked against another copy, unresolved V genes explain under half of the gap, and the rest is unexplained. The V and J calls and clone size were taken over from that table, and D and trimming were inferred from the DNA. The sample table records some 150,000 clones; over 60% of these occur just once. The ten largest clones capture roughly 3% of the sample.

The material sequenced was PBMCs. The source of this sequence is a woman under 40 in good health and CMV-seronegative.

The sequenced DNA: TGTGCAAGTCGCTTAGAGGAGCGCCAGCAGTACTTC. It codes for CASRLEERQQYF. This sequence uses TRBV12-2 and TRBJ2-7; TRBD2 was called by the table and not checked on the DNA. TRBV12-2 is described as a pseudogene. Including the terminal cysteine and phenylalanine, the CDR3 comprises 12 residues. This entry keeps only the CDR3 DNA: 36 bases, framed from base 1.